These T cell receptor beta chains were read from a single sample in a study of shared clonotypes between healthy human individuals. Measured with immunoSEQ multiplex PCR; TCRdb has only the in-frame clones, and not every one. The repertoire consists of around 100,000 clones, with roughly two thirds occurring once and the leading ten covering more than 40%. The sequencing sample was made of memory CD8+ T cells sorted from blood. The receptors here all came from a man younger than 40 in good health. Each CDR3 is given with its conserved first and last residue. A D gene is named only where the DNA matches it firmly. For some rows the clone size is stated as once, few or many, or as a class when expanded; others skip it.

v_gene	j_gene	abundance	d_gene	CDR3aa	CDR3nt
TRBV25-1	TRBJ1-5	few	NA	CASSQGNSNQPQHF	TGTGCCAGCAGTCAAGGGAATAGCAATCAGCCCCAGCATTTT
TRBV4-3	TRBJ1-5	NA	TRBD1	CASSQDGTGAGQPQHF	TGCGCCAGCAGCCAAGATGGTACAGGGGCAGGACAGCCCCAGCATTTT
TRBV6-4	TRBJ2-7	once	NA	CASSYSSLSGNEQYF	TGTGCCAGCAGTTACTCGTCCCTTTCCGGCAACGAGCAGTACTTC
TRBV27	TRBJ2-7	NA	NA	CASSFSRASYEQYF	TGTGCCAGCAGTTTCAGCAGGGCCTCCTACGAGCAGTACTTC
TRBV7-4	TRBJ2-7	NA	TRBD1	CASRPPGTGNHEQYF	TGTGCCAGCAGGCCCCCCGGGACAGGGAACCACGAGCAGTACTTC
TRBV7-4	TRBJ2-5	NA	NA	CASSSPGGKETQYF	TGTGCCAGCAGCTCCCCAGGGGGGAAAGAGACCCAGTACTTC
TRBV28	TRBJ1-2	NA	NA	CASRAIDYGYTF	TGTGCCAGCAGGGCGATTGACTATGGCTACACCTTC
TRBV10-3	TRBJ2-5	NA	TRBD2	CAISDGPGGQTRQETQYF	TGTGCCATCAGTGACGGGCCGGGAGGCCAAACCCGGCAAGAGACCCAGTACTTC
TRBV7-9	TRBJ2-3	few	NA	CASSPTPPQWYF	TGTGCCAGCAGCCCCACCCCCCCACAGTGGTATTTT
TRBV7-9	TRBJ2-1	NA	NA	CASSPPRVSYNEQFF	TGTGCCAGCAGCCCGCCTAGGGTCTCCTACAATGAGCAGTTCTTC
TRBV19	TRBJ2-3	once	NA	CASTQGIKDTQYF	TGTGCCAGTACTCAGGGGATTAAGGATACGCAGTATTTT
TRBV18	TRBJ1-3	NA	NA	CASSPSNTDSGNTIYF	TGTGCCAGCTCACCAAGTAACACCGACTCTGGAAACACCATATATTTT
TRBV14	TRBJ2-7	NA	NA	CASSRVGQNYEQYF	TGTGCCAGCAGCCGAGTTGGACAGAACTACGAGCAGTACTTC
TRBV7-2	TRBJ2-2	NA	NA	CASSFGNTGELFF	TGTGCCAGCAGCTTCGGGAACACCGGGGAGCTGTTTTTT
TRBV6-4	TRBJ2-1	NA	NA	CASSELAGYNEQFF	TGTGCCAGCAGTGAATTGGCAGGCTACAATGAGCAGTTCTTC
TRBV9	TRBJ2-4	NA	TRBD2	CASSERPGLAKNIQYF	TGTGCCAGCAGCGAACGTCCGGGACTAGCGAAAAACATTCAGTACTTC
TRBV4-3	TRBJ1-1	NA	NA	CASSQVGRNTEAFF	TGCGCCAGCAGCCAAGTTGGCAGGAACACTGAAGCTTTCTTT
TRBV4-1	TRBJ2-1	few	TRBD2	CASRILAGANEQFF	TGCGCCAGCAGAATCCTAGCGGGAGCCAATGAGCAGTTCTTC
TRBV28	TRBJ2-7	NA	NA	CASSLLSGRYEQYF	TGTGCCAGCAGTCTCCTCTCAGGTCGATACGAGCAGTACTTC
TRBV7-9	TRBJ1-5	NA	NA	CASSLGAGQPQHF	TGTGCCAGCAGCTTAGGGGCGGGACAGCCCCAGCATTTT
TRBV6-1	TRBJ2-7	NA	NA	CASSDRGGPYEQYF	TGTGCCAGCAGCGACCGTGGGGGGCCCTACGAGCAGTACTTC
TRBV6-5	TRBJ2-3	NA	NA	CASSGTLGTDTQYF	TGTGCCAGCAGTGGGACTTTGGGCACAGATACGCAGTATTTT
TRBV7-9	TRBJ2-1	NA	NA	CASSSPKSGNEQFF	TGTGCCAGCAGCAGCCCTAAGAGCGGCAATGAGCAGTTCTTC
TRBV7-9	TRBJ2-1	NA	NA	CASSPKARVANEQFF	TGTGCCAGCAGCCCTAAAGCCAGGGTGGCCAATGAGCAGTTCTTC
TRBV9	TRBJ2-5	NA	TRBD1	CASSVSLGTGALETQYF	TGTGCCAGCAGCGTATCTTTAGGGACAGGGGCTCTAGAGACCCAGTACTTC
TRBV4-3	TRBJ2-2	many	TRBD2	CASSQDGRDYQSGELFF	TGCGCCAGCAGCCAAGATGGGCGGGACTACCAGTCCGGGGAGCTGTTTTTT
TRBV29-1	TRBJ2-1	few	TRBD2	CSVEGLAGSLEFF	TGCAGCGTTGAAGGACTAGCGGGATCGTTGGAGTTCTTC
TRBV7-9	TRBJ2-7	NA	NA	CASSAWESHYEQYF	TGTGCCAGCAGCGCCTGGGAGTCCCACTACGAGCAGTACTTC
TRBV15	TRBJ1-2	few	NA	CATSRDHRGSDYGYTF	TGTGCCACCAGCAGAGATCATCGCGGGTCGGACTATGGCTACACCTTC
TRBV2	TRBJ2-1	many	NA	CASSDMGDEQFF	TGTGCCAGCAGTGATATGGGGGATGAGCAGTTCTTC
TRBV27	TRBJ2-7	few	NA	CASSLGGNQLYEQYF	TGTGCCAGCAGTTTAGGGGGAAATCAGCTCTACGAGCAGTACTTC
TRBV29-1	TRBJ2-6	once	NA	CSVENSGANVLTF	TGCAGCGTGGAGAACTCTGGGGCCAACGTCCTGACTTTC
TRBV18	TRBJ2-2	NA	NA	CASSRDWNTGELFF	TGTGCCAGCTCACGGGACTGGAACACCGGGGAGCTGTTTTTT
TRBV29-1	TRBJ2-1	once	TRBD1	CSAHLRDRDNNEQFF	TGCAGCGCCCACCTCCGGGACAGGGACAACAATGAGCAGTTCTTC
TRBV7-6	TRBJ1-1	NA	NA	CASSLPATEAFF	TGTGCCAGCAGCTTACCGGCCACTGAAGCTTTCTTT
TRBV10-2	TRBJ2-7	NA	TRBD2	CATWGSGSGYEQYF	TGCGCCACCTGGGGGAGCGGGAGCGGTTACGAGCAGTACTTC
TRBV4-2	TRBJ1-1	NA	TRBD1	CASSQEMDRWDGAFF	TGTGCCAGCAGCCAAGAGATGGACAGGTGGGACGGAGCTTTCTTT
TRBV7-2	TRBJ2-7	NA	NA	CASSLSLGFYEQYF	TGTGCCAGCAGCTTATCCTTAGGATTCTACGAGCAGTACTTC